This record covers a single T cell receptor (beta chain). The antigen remains unidentified. Sequenced by immunoSEQ multiplex PCR; TCRdb stores in-frame clones only, minus some. The data show about 53,000 clones, with about 80% seen just once and 7% to 8.5% held by the top ten. The record originates from a study of a mutant IDH1 vaccine in newly diagnosed glioma. Study context: Following radiotherapy alone, or alongside temozolomide cycles, vaccination was started after an interval of 4-6 weeks. General study findings and limits: Pseudoprogression seemed unlinked to shifts in top peripheral T cell clonotypes.

Time point indicated: week 5, during vaccination. Vaccine doses each comprised 300 ug of mutant IDH1 20-mer peptide, with topical imiquimod. New astrocytomas of WHO grade 3 or 4 that were IDH1-mutant and ATRX-lost were found in the donors. Trimming cost V 4 bases and J 5 bases; bases outside gene matches: 7. This CDR3 contains 15 residues. The germline V gene encodes CDR1 LNHDA and CDR2 SQIVND (reference sequence). Sample: PBMCs, taken from a glioma patient whose treatment included an IDH1 peptide vaccine. The gene calls are TRBV19 and TRBJ1-5; 8 nucleotides match TRBD1. The source is a woman between 45 and 60 years old with glioma. CDR3 residues: CASSNSGTGYQPQHF. In nucleotides, the CDR3 is TGTGCCAGTAGTAACTCCGGGACAGGCTATCAGCCCCAGCATTTT. The full variable domain, in which reference TRBV19 and TRBJ1-5 provide the parts outside the CDR3, is DGGITQSPKYLFRKEGQNVTLSCEQNLNHDAMYWYRQDPGQGLRLIYYSQIVNDFQKGDIAEGYSVSREKKESFPLTVTSAQKNPTAFYLCASSNSGTGYQPQHFGDGTRLSIL.